The T cell receptor beta chain under discussion was sequenced for a study of T cells after yellow fever vaccination. General study results and limits: On re-exposure, the response was weaker but peaked faster, at day 5 versus 15. After the booster, approximately 95% of CD4 and approximately 90% of CD8 primary-response clones were re-detected. The CD4 and CD8 compartments had a small share of their clonotypes in common.

The CDR3 has 14 amino acids. Germline-derived CDR1 and CDR2 are SGHDT and YYEEEE. V gave up 0 bases and J gave up 4 bases, with 10 bases separating them. This clonotype was recorded a few times. Its matching antigen is unknown. TCRdb re-called the 5' RACE reads through MiXCR, storing one row per CDR3 protein. The sample lists roughly 300,000 distinct CDR3 sequences; about 6.6% were seen once. This chain connects TRBV5-6 to TRBJ1-2, with D perhaps matching TRBD1 (6 bases). The source material was PBMCs, sampled around 45 days after the first yellow fever vaccination. This TCR was sampled from a young man who received the YFV17D yellow fever vaccine. The CDR3 nucleotides read TGTGCCAGCAGCTTGGAGCCGGGGGCCTATGGCTACACCTTC. Amino acids: CASSLEPGAYGYTF.